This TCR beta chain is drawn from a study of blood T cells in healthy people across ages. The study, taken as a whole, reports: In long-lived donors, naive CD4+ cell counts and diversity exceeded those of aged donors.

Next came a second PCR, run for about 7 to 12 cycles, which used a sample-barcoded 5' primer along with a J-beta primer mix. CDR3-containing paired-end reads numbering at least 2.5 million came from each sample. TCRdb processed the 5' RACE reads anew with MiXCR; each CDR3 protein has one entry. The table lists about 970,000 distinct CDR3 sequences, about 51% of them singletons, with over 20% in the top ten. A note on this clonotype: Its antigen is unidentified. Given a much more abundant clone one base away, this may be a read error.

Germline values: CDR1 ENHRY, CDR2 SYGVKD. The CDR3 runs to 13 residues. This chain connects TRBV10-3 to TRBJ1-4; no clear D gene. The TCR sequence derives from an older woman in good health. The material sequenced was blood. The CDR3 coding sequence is TGTGCCATCAGAACTACAACTGATGAAAAACTGTTTTTT. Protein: CAIRTTTDEKLFF.